These 12 T cell receptor beta chains share one sample of origin, sequenced in a study of post-analysis software for immune sequencing data. Study-level findings and limits: Higher frequency in patients than in controls was seen for about five TRBV segments, with TRBV5-6, TRBV5-1 and TRBV20-1 among them.

Each TCR beta cDNA library carried unique molecular identifiers. TCRdb ran MiXCR on the PCR reads and lists one entry per CDR3 protein. This table holds 450,000 to 650,000 distinct CDR3 sequences, around 44% found once. These TCRs' antigens remain unknown. Sequenced sample: blood. All receptors derive from a girl between 10 and 17 years old with multiple sclerosis.

This clonotype was counted between two and nine times. CDR3 DNA sequence: TGTGCCAGCAGCTTAATTTCAGGGGCTACCACAGATACGCAGTATTTT. Amino acids: CASSLISGATTDTQYF. The gene calls are TRBV7-9 and TRBJ2-3; possibly TRBD1 for D (6 bases). The germline V gene encodes CDR1 SEHNR and CDR2 FQNEAQ (reference sequence). The V and J ends lost 2 bases and 2 bases respectively, with 14 bases between them. The CDR3 is 16 amino acids.

The gene calls are TRBV6-5 and TRBJ2-3, with D uncertain. Per germline, CDR1 MNHEY and CDR2 SVGAGI. The CDR3 spans 16 residues. Trimming shortened V by 2 bases and J by 0 bases, and 12 bases separated the two germline ends. The CDR3: CASSYAGPRSTDTQYF. CDR3 sequence (DNA): TGTGCCAGCAGTTACGCCGGTCCGCGAAGCACAGATACGCAGTATTTT.

This clonotype occurred once. V and J are TRBV12-3 or TRBV12-4 and TRBJ2-1, with 14 bases fitting TRBD2. This CDR3 comprises 15 residues. The V and J ends lost 6 bases and 10 bases, in that order; junction bases with no gene match: 8. The CDR3 DNA reads TGTGCCAGCAGGCCCGGGACTAGCGGGGGCAGGGAGCAGTTCTTC. Protein product: CASRPGTSGGREQFF.

This clonotype was counted a single time. CDR3 in DNA: TGTGCCAGTAGTGCAGGGGTCCACGGCTACACCTTC. As protein: CASSAGVHGYTF. The chain couples TRBV19 to TRBJ1-2; D is possibly TRBD1 (6 bases). Germline assignment: CDR1 LNHDA and CDR2 SQIVND (reference sequence). With 5 bases removed from V and 8 bases from J, the gap between germline ends came to 12 bases. This CDR3 region has 12 residues.

The gene calls are TRBV9 and TRBJ1-2; a possible D gene is TRBD1 (6 bases). V lost 6 bases and J lost 0, with 18 bases in between. The CDR3 runs to 16 residues. The germline V gene encodes CDR1 SGDLS and CDR2 YYNGEE. In DNA, the CDR3 is TGTGCCAGCACCGGTGGGAGGGGGGCAGCTAACTATGGCTACACCTTC. This gives the protein CASTGGRGAANYGYTF.

This chain links TRBV3-1 with TRBJ2-6; D possibly corresponds to TRBD1 (6 bases). CDR1 and CDR2 from the germline V gene are LGHDT and YNNKEL (reference sequence). The V gene lost 3 bases and the J gene lost 3 bases, with 15 bases spanning the gap. The CDR3 loop spans 17 amino acids. The CDR3 DNA is TGTGCCAGCAGCCAGCCCCTTACAGGGAGTGGGGCCAACGTCCTGACTTTC. Residues: CASSQPLTGSGANVLTF. Combining the CDR3 with reference TRBV3-1 and TRBJ2-6 gives the whole variable domain DTAVSQTPKYLVTQMGNDKSIKCEQNLGHDTMYWYKQDSKKFLKIMFSYNNKELIINETVPNRFSPKSPDKAHLNLHINSLELGDSAVYFCASSQPLTGSGANVLTFGAGSRLTVL.

The CDR3 is CASSLLQGGTGGDEQYF. The CDR3 DNA sequence: TGTGCCAGCAGCTTATTACAGGGGGGGACAGGGGGCGACGAGCAGTACTTC. The rearrangement links TRBV7-6 to TRBJ2-7, with 12 nucleotides matching TRBD1. V dropped 2 bases and J dropped 5; count of bases not matched to a gene: 10. This CDR3 comprises 17 residues. CDR1 is SGHVS and CDR2 is FNYEAQ in the germline V gene.

A few counts support this clonotype. J is TRBJ2-7 and V is TRBV4-1; D is possibly TRBD2 (6 bases). V lost 3 bases to trimming and J lost 5 bases, with 11 bases between them. The CDR3 has 13 residues. CDR1 is MGHRA and CDR2 is YSYEKL in the germline V gene. CDR3 amino acids: CASSHRGSDEQYF. As DNA, the CDR3 is TGCGCCAGCAGCCATCGGGGGTCTGACGAGCAGTACTTC.

CDR3 residues: CATSDLYSNQPQHF. CDR3 nucleotides: TGTGCCACCAGTGATCTATATAGCAATCAGCCCCAGCATTTT. This chain uses TRBV24-1 with TRBJ1-5; D uncertain. Germline loops: CDR1 KGHDR, CDR2 SFDVKD. V shed 3 bases and J shed 0 bases, with 5 bases lying between them. The CDR3 has 14 amino acids.

The V call is TRBV29-1, the J call TRBJ2-2; D is unclear. Per the germline V gene, CDR1 is SQVTM and CDR2 is ANQGSEA. This CDR3 is built from 15 residues. The V gene lost 6 bases and the J gene lost 6 bases, with 20 bases spanning the gap. The CDR3 nucleotides read TGCAGCGTGACCCGATCGGAAACACCGGCCGGGGAGCTGTTTTTT. The encoded protein is CSVTRSETPAGELFF.

The CDR3 sequence: CASSESGAGDNSPLHF. The CDR3 DNA reads TGCGCCAGCAGTGAGTCTGGGGCAGGGGATAATTCACCCCTCCACTTT. The V call is TRBV10-2, the J call TRBJ1-6; D may be TRBD1 (6 bases). Germline CDR1 reads WSHSY; CDR2 reads SAAADI. This CDR3 has 16 residues. V shed 0 bases and J shed 5 bases, with 11 bases lying between them.

The chain couples TRBV10-2 to TRBJ2-7; TRBD2 matches 8 bases. The CDR3 sequence is 15 residues long. Losses at the gene ends were 6 bases for V and 11 bases for J; bases not matched to a gene: 18. CDR1 and CDR2 (germline): WSHSY, SAAADI. In nucleotides, the CDR3 is TGCGCCAGCAGCACATCCTTACTAGCGGATCAAATAGAGTACTTC. It translates to CASSTSLLADQIEYF.